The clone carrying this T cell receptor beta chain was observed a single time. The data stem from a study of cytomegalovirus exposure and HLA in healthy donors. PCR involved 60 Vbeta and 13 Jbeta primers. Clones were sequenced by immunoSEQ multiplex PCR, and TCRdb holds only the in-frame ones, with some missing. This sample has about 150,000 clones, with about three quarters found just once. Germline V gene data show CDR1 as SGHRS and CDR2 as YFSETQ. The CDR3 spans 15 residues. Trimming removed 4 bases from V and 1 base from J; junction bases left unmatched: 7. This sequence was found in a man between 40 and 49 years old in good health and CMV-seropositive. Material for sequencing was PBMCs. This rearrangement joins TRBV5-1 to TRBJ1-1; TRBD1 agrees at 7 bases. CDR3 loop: CASSRRDRKNTEAFF. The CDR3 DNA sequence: TGCGCCAGCAGCAGAAGGGACAGAAAGAACACTGAAGCTTTCTTT.